This record looks at one T cell receptor beta chain sequence and its context. Its antigen is still unknown. These data belong to a study of spatial heterogeneity in lung cancer. About the study: Detection consistently captured more beta-chain sequences than alpha-chain sequences. Study outcomes and limitations: Among blood samples, ubiquitous expanded tumor TCRs appeared more at resection than at follow-up.

Specified time point: sample taken at primary tumor resection. The sequenced material consisted of unsorted whole RNA from tumor, nontumor lung or frozen PBMC. The donors were about 67 patients with non-small cell lung cancer that was early-stage and untreated. Every TCR cDNA molecule bore its own unique molecular identifier. One entry per CDR3 protein, called by TCRdb with MiXCR from the 5' RACE reads. Of some 40,000 distinct CDR3 sequences in the sample, roughly 5% are singletons; the top ten hold less than 30%. The receptor comes from a female donor with early-stage non-small cell lung cancer. Material: PBMCs, obtained at surgery.

DNA of the CDR3: TGTGCCAGTAGTATAGGGGCGTATAATTCACCCCTCCACTTT. The encoded protein is CASSIGAYNSPLHF. The rearrangement links TRBV19 to TRBJ1-6; D not certain. The CDR3 has 14 residues. CDR1 and CDR2 (germline): LNHDA, SQIVND (reference sequence). V lost 1 base, J lost 4 bases, and 5 bases lay in between. Variable domain in full (rest from reference TRBV19 and TRBJ1-6): DGGITQSPKYLFRKEGQNVTLSCEQNLNHDAMYWYRQDPGQGLRLIYYSQIVNDFQKGDIAEGYSVSREKKESFPLTVTSAQKNPTAFYLCASSIGAYNSPLHFGNGTRLTVT.